This is a list of T cell receptor beta chains from one sample in a study of shared clonotypes between healthy human individuals. The method was immunoSEQ multiplex PCR; TCRdb's version includes in-frame clones alone and lacks a portion of them. The sample has about 2.4 million clones, approximately 93% seen once. The sequencing input was naive CD4+ T cells from PBMCs. These receptors were taken from a man between 18 and 35 years old in good health. Some clones in this sample may be carry-over from other donors' samples. Each CDR3 is given with its conserved first and last residue. D genes are given only for firm matches. Some rows mark clone size as missing; the rest say once, few, many or name a class of expanded clone.

-	TRBV7-9	-	15	TRBJ2-5	CASSLQPFYDETQYF	TGTGCCAGCAGCTTGCAACCCTTCTACGATGAGACCCAGTACTTC
TRBD1	TRBV2	-	14	TRBJ1-6	CASSSGTGRSPLHF	TGTGCCAGCAGTTCCGGGACAGGGCGCTCACCCCTCCACTTT
-	TRBV7-3	once	16	TRBJ2-3	CASSLLSRAGADTQYF	TGTGCCAGCAGCTTATTGTCTCGGGCAGGGGCAGATACGCAGTATTTT
-	TRBV27	-	14	TRBJ2-4	CASSFASSMNIQYF	TGTGCCAGCAGTTTTGCCTCGTCAATGAACATTCAGTACTTC
-	TRBV7-2	-	15	TRBJ1-2	CASSLAPGRGYGYTF	TGTGCCAGCAGCTTAGCACCGGGGCGCGGCTATGGCTACACCTTC
TRBD2	TRBV13	-	12	TRBJ2-7	CASSRGGYEQYF	TGTGCCAGCAGCCGGGGGGGCTACGAGCAGTACTTC
-	TRBV28	-	18	TRBJ1-3	CASSSTWTGESSGNTIYF	TGTGCCAGCAGTTCCACTTGGACGGGGGAGAGCTCTGGAAACACCATATATTTT
TRBD1	TRBV25-1	-	16	TRBJ1-2	CASSDPGTGGVYGYTF	TGTGCCAGCAGTGACCCCGGGACAGGGGGGGTATATGGCTACACCTTC
TRBD1	TRBV25-1	-	16	TRBJ2-3	CASSPWTGGMADTQYF	TGTGCCAGCAGTCCATGGACAGGAGGAATGGCAGATACGCAGTATTTT
-	TRBV4-1	-	16	TRBJ2-5	CASSVRSLGGLETQYF	TGCGCCAGCAGTGTCAGATCTTTAGGGGGGTTGGAGACCCAGTACTTC
-	TRBV18	-	16	TRBJ2-5	CASSPPYSRGQETQYF	TGTGCCAGCTCACCCCCTTATTCGAGGGGTCAAGAGACCCAGTACTTC
-	TRBV29-1	-	12	TRBJ2-7	CSVDGAGPEQYF	TGCAGCGTTGACGGGGCAGGGCCCGAGCAGTACTTC
-	TRBV5-4	-	16	TRBJ1-2	CASSLAGTGRPYGYTF	TGTGCCAGCAGCTTGGCCGGGACCGGTCGCCCCTATGGCTACACCTTC
TRBD1	TRBV15	once	15	TRBJ1-5	CATSGGTVRNQPQHF	TGTGCCACCAGCGGGGGGACAGTTCGCAATCAGCCCCAGCATTTT
-	TRBV15	-	12	TRBJ2-7	CATSGETYEQYF	TGTGCCACCAGCGGGGAAACCTACGAGCAGTACTTC
-	TRBV9	-	15	TRBJ1-3	CASRVGLGAQNTIYF	TGTGCCAGCAGAGTAGGTCTGGGCGCCCAAAACACCATATATTTT
TRBD1	TRBV2	-	14	TRBJ2-5	CASSPQGFQETQYF	TGTGCCAGCAGTCCACAGGGGTTCCAAGAGACCCAGTACTTC
-	TRBV14	few	17	TRBJ1-1	CASSPGNKFGGASGAFF	TGTGCCAGCAGCCCCGGCAATAAGTTTGGGGGCGCGAGTGGAGCTTTCTTT
-	TRBV19	-	16	TRBJ2-4	CASSISIRGTKNIQYF	TGTGCCAGTAGTATATCCATCCGGGGCACCAAAAACATTCAGTACTTC
-	TRBV28	-	12	TRBJ1-4	CASRSSSEKLFF	TGTGCCAGCAGGTCCTCTAGTGAAAAACTGTTTTTT
-	TRBV6-6	-	16	TRBJ1-5	CASSYYGADSNQPQHF	TGTGCCAGCAGTTACTATGGGGCAGATAGCAATCAGCCCCAGCATTTT
-	TRBV6-6	-	13	TRBJ1-2	CASREGGDTAWTF	TGTGCCAGCAGAGAGGGGGGGGACACGGCGTGGACCTTC
-	TRBV7-9	-	11	TRBJ1-1	CASSFGEEAFF	TGTGCCAGCAGTTTCGGAGAAGAAGCTTTCTTT
TRBD1	TRBV9	once	14	TRBJ1-2	CASSLPGTAYGYTF	TGTGCCAGCAGCCTCCCCGGGACAGCCTATGGCTACACCTTC
TRBD2	TRBV19	-	15	TRBJ2-4	CASKRTGGPVNIQYF	TGTGCCAGTAAGCGGACGGGAGGGCCGGTTAACATTCAGTACTTC
-	TRBV7-8	-	15	TRBJ1-1	CASSLGARGGTEAFF	TGTGCCAGCAGCTTAGGGGCTAGGGGGGGCACTGAAGCTTTCTTT
TRBD2	TRBV4-1	-	15	TRBJ2-1	CASSRTSASYNEQFF	TGCGCCAGCAGCCGGACTAGCGCTTCATACAATGAGCAGTTCTTC
-	TRBV7-2	once	13	TRBJ1-2	CASTPERVWGYTF	TGTGCCAGCACCCCCGAACGGGTTTGGGGCTACACCTTC
-	TRBV28	-	14	TRBJ1-2	CASIEAGSNYGYTF	TGTGCCAGCATCGAAGCCGGGTCCAACTATGGCTACACCTTC
TRBD1	TRBV6-5	-	14	TRBJ2-1	CASTPGTAYNEQFF	TGTGCCAGCACCCCCGGGACAGCCTACAATGAGCAGTTCTTC
TRBD1	TRBV7-2	-	16	TRBJ2-3	CASSLARGGQGNTQYF	TGTGCCAGCAGCTTAGCAAGGGGAGGACAGGGAAATACGCAGTATTTT
TRBD1	TRBV5-1	-	15	TRBJ1-4	CASSLAGQGNEKLFF	TGCGCCAGCAGCTTGGCGGGACAGGGGAATGAAAAACTGTTTTTT
TRBD1	TRBV5-1	-	15	TRBJ2-7	CASSLPGTGYDEQYF	TGCGCCAGTAGTCTTCCCGGGACAGGGTATGACGAGCAGTACTTC
TRBD2	TRBV18	-	16	TRBJ2-7	CASSPLAGGGSYEQYF	TGTGCCAGCTCACCACTAGCGGGTGGGGGTTCCTACGAGCAGTACTTC
-	TRBV27	-	15	TRBJ1-5	CASSTNSGGNQPQHF	TGTGCCAGCAGTACCAACTCCGGGGGCAATCAGCCCCAGCATTTT
TRBD1	TRBV27	-	15	TRBJ1-4	CASRGWGTGNEKLFF	TGTGCCAGCAGGGGTTGGGGGACAGGGAATGAAAAACTGTTTTTT
-	TRBV14	once	15	TRBJ1-2	CASSDRQATNYGYTF	TGTGCCAGCAGCGACCGACAAGCAACTAACTATGGCTACACCTTC
-	TRBV7-8	-	14	TRBJ1-1	CASSLGRVFSEAFF	TGTGCCAGCAGCTTAGGGCGCGTATTCAGTGAAGCTTTCTTT
TRBD1	TRBV10-3	-	13	TRBJ2-3	CAINGRGTDTQYF	TGTGCCATCAATGGCAGGGGGACAGATACGCAGTATTTT
TRBD2	TRBV27	-	14	TRBJ2-7	CASSLAGSSYEQYF	TGTGCCAGCAGTCTAGCGGGCAGCTCCTACGAGCAGTACTTC
TRBD1	TRBV7-2	few	13	TRBJ1-2	CASSTSRQGGYTF	TGTGCCAGCAGCACTTCGAGACAGGGTGGCTACACCTTC
TRBD2	TRBV7-3	-	17	TRBJ2-2	CASSSRFEAGHTGELFF	TGTGCCAGCAGCTCCCGATTTGAAGCGGGGCACACCGGGGAGCTGTTTTTT
TRBD1	TRBV11-2	once	14	TRBJ2-5	CASSVGTGQETQYF	TGTGCCAGCAGTGTAGGGACAGGACAAGAGACCCAGTACTTC
-	TRBV7-2	-	15	TRBJ2-1	CASSLVRGYNNEQFF	TGTGCCAGCAGCTTAGTTCGCGGGTATAACAATGAGCAGTTCTTC
-	TRBV2	-	13	TRBJ1-1	CASSERRNTEAFF	TGTGCCAGCAGTGAAAGGCGGAACACTGAAGCTTTCTTT
TRBD1	TRBV11-3	-	16	TRBJ2-2	CASSLGQGANTGELFF	TGTGCCAGCAGCCTCGGACAGGGGGCGAACACCGGGGAGCTGTTTTTT
TRBD2	TRBV5-5	-	15	TRBJ2-3	CASSPTSGSVDTQYF	TGTGCCAGCAGCCCGACTAGCGGGAGTGTAGATACGCAGTATTTT
-	TRBV7-2	-	14	TRBJ2-7	CASSLAGGSYEQYF	TGTGCCAGCAGCTTAGCCGGAGGCTCCTACGAGCAGTACTTC
TRBD2	TRBV5-1	once	17	TRBJ2-1	CASSTGGSGRAVNEQFF	TGCGCCAGCAGCACGGGAGGTAGCGGGAGGGCCGTGAATGAGCAGTTCTTC
TRBD2	TRBV30	-	13	TRBJ2-1	CAWSPGTSREQFF	TGTGCCTGGAGCCCCGGGACTAGCCGGGAGCAGTTCTTC
-	TRBV25-1	-	13	TRBJ1-2	CASSRGREYGYTF	TGTGCCAGCAGCCGGGGCCGTGAGTATGGCTACACCTTC
-	TRBV6-4	-	11	TRBJ2-3	CASSEKDTQYF	TGTGCCAGCAGTGAAAAAGATACGCAGTATTTT
-	TRBV29-1	-	14	TRBJ2-1	CSVLASDSYNEQFF	TGCAGCGTTCTAGCTTCCGACTCCTACAATGAGCAGTTCTTC
-	TRBV11-2	-	14	TRBJ1-1	CASSLVGGNTEAFF	TGTGCCAGCAGCTTAGTTGGGGGCAACACTGAAGCTTTCTTT